Shown below are 30 T cell receptor beta chains from a single sample sequenced in a study of early T cells in non-severe SARS-CoV-2 infection (dated by TCRdb to about 2021). Libraries came from 5' RACE. The listed sequencing device is NextSeq 500. TCRdb's own reprocessing of the public reads used fastp at Q25 and MiXCR and kept productive beta chains. All rows with the same CDR3 protein become a single entry with the most common DNA and genes. In all, the sample holds about 46,000 distinct CDR3 sequences, and roughly 5% of those were seen once. The top ten hold about 5.4% of the sample. The specimen was whole blood, collected at baseline. These receptors originate from an adult who was a healthcare worker with PCR-confirmed SARS-CoV-2 infection or an uninfected control (not recorded which).

This clonotype was observed at least ten times. This rearrangement joins TRBV6-6 to TRBJ2-1; the match to TRBD2 covers 11 bases. The CDR3 runs 16 residues. Germline CDR1 and CDR2: MNHNY and SVGAGI (reference sequence). The V gene end was trimmed by 5 bases and the J gene end by 6 bases; junction bases not matched to a gene: 9. CDR3 sequence: CASSLRWLAGGNEQFF. CDR3 DNA: TGTGCCAGCAGTCTTCGTTGGCTAGCGGGAGGCAATGAGCAGTTCTTC.

The chain uses TRBV6-5 and TRBJ2-1; D not resolved. V shed 0 bases and J shed 0 bases, with 9 bases lying between them. Per the germline V gene, CDR1 is MNHEY and CDR2 is SVGAGI. The CDR3 runs to 16 residues. CDR3 protein: CASSYSGLPSYNEQFF. CDR3 DNA sequence: TGTGCCAGCAGTTACTCGGGTCTCCCCTCCTACAATGAGCAGTTCTTC.

This clonotype was detected a few times. This rearrangement joins TRBV9 to TRBJ2-4; D is perhaps TRBD2 (5 bases). The CDR3 extends over 14 amino acids. The germline V and J ends were trimmed by 0 bases and 10 bases, with 14 bases remaining between them. The germline CDR1 and CDR2 sequences are SGDLS and YYNGEE. The CDR3 coding sequence is TGTGCCAGCAGCGTAGATACGGGAATCAGTATTCAGTACTTC. This gives the protein CASSVDTGISIQYF.

This clonotype occurred many times. The chain combines TRBV20-1 with TRBJ2-7; possibly TRBD2 for D (6 bases). Between the trimmed V and J ends, which lost 5 bases and 6 bases, there was a span of 20 bases. Germline-derived CDR1 and CDR2 are DFQATT and SNEGSKA (reference sequence). This CDR3 comprises 14 residues. This chain's CDR3 is CSAEPLGGVSEQYF. The CDR3 region has the DNA TGCAGTGCTGAACCTTTGGGGGGAGTGAGCGAGCAGTACTTC.

Ten or more counts support this clonotype. The chain couples TRBV7-9 to TRBJ2-7; unclear D gene. Trimming took 1 base from V and 0 from J, leaving 7 bases between them. CDR1 SEHNR and CDR2 FQNEAQ come from the germline V gene (reference sequence). There are 14 residues in the CDR3. CDR3 in amino acids: CASSLDDLSYEQYF. The CDR3 region has the DNA TGTGCCAGCAGCTTAGATGACCTCTCCTACGAGCAGTACTTC.

This clonotype was seen a handful of times. V gene TRBV20-1 combines with J gene TRBJ2-7; TRBD1 aligns across 7 bases. The CDR3 covers 13 residues. Trimming took 3 bases from V and 3 from J; bases not matched to a gene: 5. Germline V gene sequence: CDR1 DFQATT, CDR2 SNEGSKA (reference sequence). The CDR3 DNA sequence: TGCAGTGCTAGCCGACAGGGCCTCTACGAGCAGTACTTC. This gives the protein CSASRQGLYEQYF.

At least ten counts were recorded for this clonotype. This chain connects TRBV10-3 to TRBJ2-1, with TRBD2 as a possible D gene (6 bases). This CDR3 spans 14 amino acids. Trimming removed 7 bases at V and 0 bases at J, with 10 bases between. Germline V gene data show CDR1 as ENHRY and CDR2 as SYGVKD. In DNA form, the CDR3 reads TGTGCCATCACCCGGGGGAGCTCCTACAATGAGCAGTTCTTC. Protein sequence: CAITRGSSYNEQFF.

In this sample, this clonotype turned up many times. This chain uses TRBV2 with TRBJ1-1; 10 bases map to TRBD1. The CDR3 is 14 residues long. CDR1 SNHLY and CDR2 FYNNEI come from the germline V gene. V was clipped by 6 bases and J by 10 bases; unmatched bases: 11. The CDR3 sequence is CASSETGQGRVAFF. As DNA, the CDR3 is TGTGCCAGCAGCGAGACGGGACAGGGGAGGGTAGCTTTCTTT. Together with reference TRBV2 and TRBJ1-1, the CDR3 gives the full variable domain: EPEVTQTPSHQVTQMGQEVILRCVPISNHLYFYWYRQILGQKVEFLVSFYNNEISEKSEIFDDQFSVERPDGSNFTLKIRSTKLEDSAMYFCASSETGQGRVAFFGQGTRLTVV.

This chain links TRBV7-9 with TRBJ2-7; the D is unclear. The V gene's germline CDR1 is SEHNR and CDR2 FQNEAQ (reference sequence). V lost 5 bases and J 0 bases, leaving 11 bases between the germline ends. This CDR3 has 14 residues. The chain's CDR3 is CASSPKAYSYEQYF. CDR3 DNA: TGTGCCAGCAGCCCGAAGGCCTACTCCTACGAGCAGTACTTC. Supplemented by reference TRBV7-9 and TRBJ2-7, the full variable domain reads DTGVSQNPRHKITKRGQNVTFRCDPISEHNRLYWYRQTLGQGPEFLTYFQNEAQLEKSRLLSDRFSAERPKGSFSTLEIQRTEQGDSAMYLCASSPKAYSYEQYFGPGTRLTVT.

This clonotype was recorded at least ten times. The rearrangement links TRBV11-2 to TRBJ2-1; 10 nucleotides line up with TRBD2. The CDR3 totals 18 residues. Germline V gene lookup returns CDR1 SGHAT and CDR2 FQNNGV. After removal of 4 bases from V and 5 bases from J, the junction contained 14 bases not matched to a gene. The CDR3 nucleotides read TGTGCCAGCAGCTCCCGAACTCAATCAACTAGCGGGGACAATGAGCAGTTCTTC. Translating it yields CASSSRTQSTSGDNEQFF.

The J gene is TRBJ2-3, the V gene TRBV12-3 or TRBV12-4, with 10 nucleotides matching TRBD2. The CDR3 runs 16 residues. Germline trimming cut 4 bases from V and 3 bases from J; bases unmatched to any gene: 7. CDR3 DNA sequence: TGTGCCAGCAGTTACCCTAGCGGGAGTCAAACAGATACGCAGTATTTT. Protein product: CASSYPSGSQTDTQYF.

This clonotype was found many times. The chain recombines TRBV27 with TRBJ2-1, with D possibly TRBD2 on 5 matching bases. The CDR3 is made up of 15 amino acids. Trimming took 6 bases from V and 3 from J, leaving 15 bases between them. Germline V gene lookup returns CDR1 MNHEY and CDR2 SMNVEV (reference sequence). The CDR3 loop reads CASSYSADLYNEQFF. DNA for the CDR3: TGTGCCAGCAGCTATAGCGCGGACCTCTACAATGAGCAGTTCTTC.

This clonotype was counted a few times. The chain employs TRBV11-2 and TRBJ2-3; perhaps TRBD2 as D (6 bases). Germline V gene data show CDR1 as SGHAT and CDR2 as FQNNGV. V lost 2 bases to trimming and J lost 0 bases, with 12 bases between them. The CDR3 is made up of 16 amino acids. CDR3: CASSLSTSTSTDTQYF. CDR3 nucleotides: TGTGCCAGCAGCTTATCTACTAGCACTAGCACAGATACGCAGTATTTT.

This clonotype showed up many times. The V call is TRBV6-1, the J call TRBJ1-3, with no clear D. The CDR3 is 17 residues long. CDR1 is MNHNS, CDR2 SASEGT, per germline. V was pared by 1 base and J by 0 bases, with 13 bases between. The CDR3 region has the DNA TGTGCCAGCAGTGAAGTGATTGGGCAGTTCTCTGGAAACACCATATATTTT. Its translation is CASSEVIGQFSGNTIYF.

This clonotype was seen repeatedly, ten times or more. The V call is TRBV20-1, the J call TRBJ1-2; no definite D call. The CDR3 totals 14 residues. Germline V gives CDR1 DFQATT, CDR2 SNEGSKA (reference sequence). V shed 1 base and J shed 5 bases, with 14 bases lying between them. DNA for the CDR3: TGCAGTGCTAGAGTGGAGACGGTGCGTTATGGCTACACCTTC. It encodes CSARVETVRYGYTF.

The table lists this clonotype with many counts. The chain carries TRBV6-5 and TRBJ1-3; 7 nucleotides match TRBD1. The CDR3 contains 15 residues. Trimming cost V 4 bases and J 3 bases; bases outside gene matches: 6. Germline CDR1 MNHEY, CDR2 SVGAGI. Written as DNA, the CDR3 is TGTGCCAGCAGTTCCGACGGGACAGATGGAAACACCATATATTTT. Translation gives CASSSDGTDGNTIYF.

In its sample, this clonotype was seen many times. The V call is TRBV29-1, the J call TRBJ1-4, with 9 bases matching TRBD1. Germline V gene data show CDR1 as SQVTM and CDR2 as ANQGSEA. This CDR3 is built from 15 residues. The J segment lost 8 bases and the V segment lost 4 bases, leaving 11 bases of the junction unmatched. The CDR3 here is CSVAYRGREGEKLFF. As DNA, the CDR3 is TGCAGCGTTGCCTACAGGGGGCGCGAAGGGGAAAAACTGTTTTTT. The full variable domain, with the rest looked up from reference TRBV29-1 and TRBJ1-4, is SAVISQKPSRDICQRGTSLTIQCQVDSQVTMMFWYRQQPGQSLTLIATANQGSEATYESGFVIDKFPISRPNLTFSTLTVSNMSPEDSSIYLCSVAYRGREGEKLFFGSGTQLSVL.

This clonotype came up many times. One junction end does not reproduce the germline sequence, and a read error may be involved. The V gene is TRBV7-6, the J gene TRBJ2-7; possible D gene TRBD2, 5 bases. CDR1 SGHVS and CDR2 FNYEAQ come from the germline V gene. The CDR3 extends over 15 amino acids. CDR3 loop: CASSESTPRGYEQYF. The CDR3, as DNA: TGCGCCAGCAGCGAATCTACCCCGAGAGGGTACGAGCAGTACTTC.

The chain uses TRBV7-9 and TRBJ1-2; weak D call: TRBD1 (6 bases). The V gene lost 9 bases and the J gene lost 6 bases, with 17 bases spanning the gap. This CDR3 spans 13 amino acids. Per germline, CDR1 SEHNR and CDR2 FQNEAQ (reference sequence). CDR3 amino acids: CASHKTGSDGYTF. CDR3 DNA sequence: TGTGCCAGTCACAAAACAGGGTCGGATGGCTACACCTTC. The full variable domain, rest sourced from reference TRBV7-9 and TRBJ1-2, is DTGVSQNPRHKITKRGQNVTFRCDPISEHNRLYWYRQTLGQGPEFLTYFQNEAQLEKSRLLSDRFSAERPKGSFSTLEIQRTEQGDSAMYLCASHKTGSDGYTFGSGTRLTVV.

This clonotype was seen many times. The V gene is TRBV30, the J gene TRBJ2-4; D is undetermined. Trimming left V 5 bases short and J 1 base short, with 12 bases between. Germline lookup yields CDR1 GTSNPN and CDR2 SVGIG (reference sequence). The CDR3 contains 14 residues. As DNA, the CDR3 is TGTGCCTGGGAACAAGGTCTCGCCAAAAACATTCAGTACTTC. Translating it yields CAWEQGLAKNIQYF.

This clonotype is medium-sized in the sample. This chain links TRBV7-8 with TRBJ2-3; D gene unclear. V shed 8 bases and J shed 2 bases, with 11 bases lying between them. CDR1 and CDR2 from the germline V gene are SGHVS and FQNEAQ. The CDR3 covers 13 residues. CDR3 residues: CASQGRTTDTQYF. As DNA, the CDR3 is TGTGCCAGCCAAGGACGAACCACAGATACGCAGTATTTT.

This clonotype was detected a few times. V usage is TRBV3-1 and J usage is TRBJ2-3, with no clear D. The germline gives CDR1 LGHDT, CDR2 YNNKEL (reference sequence). CDR3 length: 14 residues. V was cut by 0 bases and J by 8 bases, with 12 bases left in between. The CDR3 here is CASSQDGWAATQYF. In nucleotides, the CDR3 is TGTGCCAGCAGCCAAGATGGTTGGGCGGCTACGCAGTATTTT.

There are many counts of this clonotype. The V call is TRBV25-1, the J call TRBJ2-2; D might be TRBD1 (7 bases). Trimming cost V 3 bases and J 4 bases, with 12 bases left between them. This CDR3 has 15 residues. Germline V CDR1 and CDR2: MGHDK, SYGVNS. This chain's CDR3 is CASSDSQGGTGELFF. The CDR3, as DNA: TGTGCCAGCAGTGATAGTCAGGGGGGCACCGGGGAGCTGTTTTTT.

This clonotype came up many times. The gene calls are TRBV12-3 or TRBV12-4 and TRBJ1-5; D uncertain. Trimming took 6 bases from V and 5 from J, leaving 14 bases between them. The CDR3 has 14 amino acids. The CDR3 loop reads CASRSESKDQPQHF. The CDR3 bases are TGTGCCAGCAGATCTGAATCCAAGGATCAGCCCCAGCATTTT.

Many counts were recorded for this clonotype. This chain links TRBV6-5 with TRBJ2-2; maybe TRBD1 (5 bases). The CDR3 covers 14 residues. The V gene's germline CDR1 is MNHEY and CDR2 SVGAGI. V gave up 6 bases and J gave up 1 base, with 9 bases separating them. The CDR3 sequence: CASRATGNTGELFF. The CDR3 nucleotides read TGTGCCAGCAGGGCTACAGGGAACACCGGGGAGCTGTTTTTT.

This clonotype was picked up many times. At one boundary the junction diverges from the germline segment, which might be a read error. The genes are TRBV29-1 and TRBJ2-2; D uncertain. From germline, CDR1 is SQVTM and CDR2 ANQGSEA. The CDR3 has 13 residues. The CDR3 reads CSAEGWNTGELFF. CDR3 nucleotide sequence: TGCAGCGCTGAAGGCTGGAACACCGGGGAGCTGTTTTTT.

There are many counts of this clonotype. The chain joins TRBV5-4 to TRBJ2-6, with a weak D call TRBD2 (5 bases). The CDR3 totals 16 residues. V was cut by 4 bases and J by 5 bases, with 16 bases left in between. From germline, CDR1 is SGHNT and CDR2 YYREEE (reference sequence). This CDR3 is CASSPTTGLRANVLTF. For the CDR3, the DNA is TGTGCCAGCAGCCCCACAACGGGATTACGGGCCAACGTCCTGACTTTC.

At least ten counts were recorded for this clonotype. The J gene is TRBJ2-7, the V gene TRBV20-1; 7 bases map to TRBD2. CDR1 and CDR2 from the germline V gene are DFQATT and SNEGSKA (reference sequence). The CDR3 is 14 residues long. The CDR3 protein is CRVPKREDHYEQYF. For the CDR3, the DNA is TGCAGGGTGCCAAAGCGGGAAGATCACTACGAGCAGTACTTC.

This clonotype was counted only a few times. The CDR3 region is CASSSQGMNTEAFF. The CDR3 nucleotides are TGTGCCAGCAGCTCCCAAGGCATGAACACTGAAGCTTTCTTT. The chain couples TRBV11-2 to TRBJ1-1; D is undetermined. Trimming shortened V by 4 bases and J by 0 bases, and 9 bases separated the two germline ends. The length of the CDR3 is 14 residues. CDR1 SGHAT and CDR2 FQNNGV come from the germline V gene.

In this sample, this clonotype turned up many times. The J gene is TRBJ1-2, the V gene TRBV6-5; D perhaps matches TRBD1 (5 bases). The CDR3 loop spans 13 amino acids. V was cut by 7 bases and J by 4 bases, with 13 bases left in between. CDR1 is MNHEY, CDR2 SVGAGI, per germline. The CDR3 DNA reads as TGTGCCAGCACCACTGGGCAGGGCTATGGCTACACCTTC. Translating it yields CASTTGQGYGYTF.